One TCR beta chain is described in this entry. The target antigen is unknown. The germline V gene encodes CDR1 SGHKS and CDR2 YYEKEE (reference sequence). This CDR3 has 14 amino acids. Deletions cut 2 bases from V and 5 bases from J, with 14 bases between. This sample was taken from a study of cytomegalovirus exposure and HLA in healthy donors. Looking at the study overall: In a later analysis, it was reported that the approximately 110 validation repertoires had been produced on the same platform as the 670 or so repertoires belonging to the first cohort. Study results and limitations: According to reports, the classifier identified cytomegalovirus status with high specificity and sensitivity. Overall, around 150 TCR beta chains were annotated as cytomegalovirus-associated.

Assay: immunoSEQ multiplex PCR; the TCRdb copy retains only in-frame clones and omits some. The data hold some 60,000 clones, with approximately 96% observed a single time. The specimen sequenced was PBMCs. This receptor was taken from a man younger than 35 in good health and CMV-seronegative. The V call is TRBV5-5, the J call TRBJ2-7; weak D call: TRBD1 (5 bases). The CDR3, as DNA: TGTGCCAGCAGCTTAAGGGCAGGGCTCCACGAGCAGTACTTC. Residues: CASSLRAGLHEQYF.